This T cell receptor (beta chain) was captured by sequencing in a study of Graves' ophthalmopathy and Graves' hyperthyroidism. Judged by abundance, this clonotype is medium-sized. What it binds is not known. The authors enrolled newly diagnosed hyperthyroidism patients aged 18 to 65 with under 2 months' duration. Certain patients were not enrolled. These were patients with other autoimmune diseases, uncontrolled infections, pregnancy or lactation. Beta-chain TCR CDR3 regions were amplified from RNA transcripts. RT-PCR was first run with HTBI primers, then multiplex PCR in a second round. TCRdb re-derived calls from the multiplex PCR reads in MiXCR, one entry per CDR3 protein. Of 23,000 or so distinct CDR3 sequences listed, roughly 50% are singletons. Study results and limitations: Blood contained most expanded thyroid clonotypes exceeding 0.001 frequency.

Per the germline V gene, CDR1 is LNHDA and CDR2 is SQIVND (reference sequence). The CDR3 consists of 15 residues. Between the trimmed V and J ends, which lost 6 bases and 4 bases, there was a span of 18 bases. This clonotype was obtained from an adult woman with stable Graves' hyperthyroidism. The chain links TRBV19 to TRBJ1-2; weak D call: TRBD1 (6 bases). The sequenced sample was peripheral blood. Here the CDR3 reads CASSLGTQGTYGYTF. CDR3 sequence (DNA): TGTGCCAGTAGCCTTGGGACACAGGGAACCTATGGCTACACCTTC. Looking up the rest from reference TRBV19 and TRBJ1-2 gives the full variable domain: DGGITQSPKYLFRKEGQNVTLSCEQNLNHDAMYWYRQDPGQGLRLIYYSQIVNDFQKGDIAEGYSVSREKKESFPLTVTSAQKNPTAFYLCASSLGTQGTYGYTFGSGTRLTVV.